This T cell receptor (beta chain) was retrieved from a study of graft-versus-host responses after intestinal transplantation. CDR1 is SQVTM, CDR2 ANQGSEA, per germline. Trimming pared 4 bases from V and 1 base from J, leaving 8 bases between. The CDR3 has 13 amino acids. Sequenced by immunoSEQ multiplex PCR; TCRdb stores in-frame clones only, minus some. The sample has some 45,000 clones, about 95% seen once. The chain couples TRBV29-1 to TRBJ1-3; D gene unclear. The clonotype comes from a human patient who received an intestinal transplant, so some T cells may come from the graft donor. The source was PBMCs, collected approximately 360 days after intestinal transplant. The chain's CDR3 is CSVVLGSGNTIYF. CDR3 nucleotide sequence: TGCAGCGTTGTATTGGGATCTGGAAACACCATATATTTT.